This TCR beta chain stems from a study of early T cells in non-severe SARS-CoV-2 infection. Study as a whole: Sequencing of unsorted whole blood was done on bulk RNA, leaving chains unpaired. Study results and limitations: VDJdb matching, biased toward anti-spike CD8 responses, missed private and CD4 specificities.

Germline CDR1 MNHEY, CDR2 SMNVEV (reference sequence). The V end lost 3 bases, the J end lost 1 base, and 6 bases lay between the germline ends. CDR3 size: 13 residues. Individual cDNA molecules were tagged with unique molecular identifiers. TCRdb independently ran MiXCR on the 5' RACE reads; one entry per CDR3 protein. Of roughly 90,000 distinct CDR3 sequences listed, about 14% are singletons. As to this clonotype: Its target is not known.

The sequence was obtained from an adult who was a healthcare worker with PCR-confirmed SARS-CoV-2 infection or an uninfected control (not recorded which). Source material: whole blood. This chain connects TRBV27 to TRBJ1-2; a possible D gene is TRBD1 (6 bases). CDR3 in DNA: TGTGCCAGCAGTTTGGACAGTAACTATGGCTACACCTTC. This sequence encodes CASSLDSNYGYTF.